This TCR beta chain was recorded in a study of long-term antiretroviral therapy in people with HIV. Whole-study findings and limits: Dominating the repertoire at all time points were the clones that expanded before ART.

Survey-level resolution applied to immunoSEQ assay v3.0. For every sample, sequencing targeted roughly 40,000-55,000 T-cell genomes. Sequenced by immunoSEQ multiplex PCR; TCRdb stores in-frame clones only, minus some. The table lists approximately 32,000 clones, about 83% of them singletons. CDR1 and CDR2 (germline): KGHSH, LQKENI. This CDR3 is 17 amino acids long. Trimming cost V 3 bases and J 4 bases; bases outside gene matches: 10. For this clone: Its matching antigen is unknown.

This sequence joins TRBV18 and TRBJ2-2, with 8 bases aligning to TRBD1. The material sequenced was unsorted PBMCs, taken 0.4 years before starting antiretroviral therapy. The receptor was isolated from a man aged 18 to 29 with HIV. CDR3 protein: CASSPTFGTGGTGELFF. CDR3 DNA: TGTGCCAGCTCACCCACCTTTGGGACAGGCGGCACCGGGGAGCTGTTTTTT.